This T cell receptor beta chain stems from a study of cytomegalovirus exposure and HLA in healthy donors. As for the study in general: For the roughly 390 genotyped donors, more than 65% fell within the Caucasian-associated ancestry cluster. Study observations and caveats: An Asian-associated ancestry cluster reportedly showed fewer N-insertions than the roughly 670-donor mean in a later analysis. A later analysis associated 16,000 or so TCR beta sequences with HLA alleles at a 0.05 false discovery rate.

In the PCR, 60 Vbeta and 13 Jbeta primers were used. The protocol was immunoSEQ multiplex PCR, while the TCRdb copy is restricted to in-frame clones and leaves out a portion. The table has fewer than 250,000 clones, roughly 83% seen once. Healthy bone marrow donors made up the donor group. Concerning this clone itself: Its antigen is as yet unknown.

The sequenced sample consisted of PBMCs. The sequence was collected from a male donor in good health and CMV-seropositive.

CDR3 amino acids: CSAQGPYEQYF. Here the CDR3 DNA reads TGCAGTGCGCAGGGGCCGTACGAGCAGTACTTC. The chain is built from TRBV20-1 and TRBJ2-7, with a possible D match to TRBD1 (6 bases). CDR1 is DFQATT, CDR2 SNEGSKA, per germline (reference sequence). This CDR3 comprises 11 residues. Deletions cut 6 bases from V and 4 bases from J, with 10 bases between.